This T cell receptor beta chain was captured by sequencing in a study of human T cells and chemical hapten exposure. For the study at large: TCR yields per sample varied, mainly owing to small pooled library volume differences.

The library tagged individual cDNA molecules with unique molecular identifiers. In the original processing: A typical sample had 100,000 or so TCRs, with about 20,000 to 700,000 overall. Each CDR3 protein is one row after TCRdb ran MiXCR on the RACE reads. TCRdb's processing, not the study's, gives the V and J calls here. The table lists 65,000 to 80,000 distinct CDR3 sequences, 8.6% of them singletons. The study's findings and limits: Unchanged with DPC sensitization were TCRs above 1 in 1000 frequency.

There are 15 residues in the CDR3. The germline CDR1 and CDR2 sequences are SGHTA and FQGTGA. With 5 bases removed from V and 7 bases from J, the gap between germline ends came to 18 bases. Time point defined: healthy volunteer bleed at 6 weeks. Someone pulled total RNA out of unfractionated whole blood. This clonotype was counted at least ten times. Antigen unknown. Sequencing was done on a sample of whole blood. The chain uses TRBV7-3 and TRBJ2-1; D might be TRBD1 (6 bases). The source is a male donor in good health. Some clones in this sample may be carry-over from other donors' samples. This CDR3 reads CASSPYVEGENEQFF. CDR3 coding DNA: TGTGCCAGCAGCCCATACGTTGAGGGGGAAAATGAGCAGTTCTTC.